This is a list of T cell receptor beta chains from one sample in a study of blood T cells in healthy people across ages. TCRdb redid the calling of the 5' RACE reads with MiXCR, one entry per CDR3 protein. In the table there are around 1,800,000 distinct CDR3 sequences, 30% to 40% of which are singletons. The sequencing sample was made of blood. These receptors were collected from a human donor in good health. CDR3s include the opening cysteine and the closing phenylalanine or tryptophan. A D gene is named only where the DNA matches it firmly. The listing skips clone size in some rows; elsewhere it reads once, few, many or a size class.

>TRBJ1-4|.|TRBV29-1|few
TGCAGCGTTGGGGGCCGTGGGTCAACTAATGAAAAACTGTTTTTT
CSVGGRGSTNEKLFF
>TRBJ1-5|.|TRBV6-6|few
TGTGCCAGCAGTCGATCTTATCTGGACGGATCGAATCAGCCCCAGCATTTT
CASSRSYLDGSNQPQHF
>TRBJ2-1|.|TRBV29-1|few
TGCAGCGCTACGATGAGCTCCTACAATGAGCAGTTCTTC
CSATMSSYNEQFF
>TRBJ1-2|TRBD1|TRBV15|few
TGTGCCACCAGCAGAGATCAGGGGGCGCTAGGCTACACCTTC
CATSRDQGALGYTF
>TRBJ1-2|.|TRBV20-1|few
TGCAGTGCTTTCCTTGGGACGGGCTATGGCTACACCTTC
CSAFLGTGYGYTF
>TRBJ2-3|TRBD2|TRBV20-1|few
TGCAGTTCCGGGGGGGGGTCTCGCACAGATACGCAGTATTTT
CSSGGGSRTDTQYF
>TRBJ1-4|.|TRBV6-1|many
TGTGCCAGCAGTGAAGGGCCAGGGGAGGGAAAACTGTTTTTT
CASSEGPGEGKLFF
>TRBJ2-1|TRBD1|TRBV10-3|.
TGTGCCATCAGTGCAGGGGGCGAGCAGTTCTTC
CAISAGGEQFF
>TRBJ1-1|.|TRBV7-2|.
TGTGCCAGTCTCAGGGGCCACACTGAAGCTTTCTTT
CASLRGHTEAFF
>TRBJ2-4|.|TRBV18|.
TGTGCCAGCTCGCCGGCCAGGGATGGCAAAAACATTCAGTACTTC
CASSPARDGKNIQYF
>TRBJ2-7|.|TRBV7-2|few
TGTGCCAGCAGCTCACCCCCCACGCCGCAGTACTTC
CASSSPPTPQYF
>TRBJ2-1|.|TRBV20-1|.
TGCAGTGCTACTCCCCGGGGCCACTATTTCGATGAGCAGTTCTTC
CSATPRGHYFDEQFF
>TRBJ2-7|.|TRBV5-1|few
TGCGCCAGCAGACCTACAGGGTTGTTAACCTACGAGCAGTACTTC
CASRPTGLLTYEQYF
>TRBJ2-2|.|TRBV20-1|.
TGCAGTGCTGTTGGGACTTCGAACACCGGGGAGCTGTTTTTT
CSAVGTSNTGELFF
>TRBJ2-7|.|TRBV3-1|.
TGTGCCAGCAGCCAAACCTCTCTGAAGGGGGTGATTGGCGAGCAGTACTTC
CASSQTSLKGVIGEQYF
>TRBJ1-1|.|TRBV20-1|.
TGCAGTGCTCTCCTAGGGGCCCAGCACACTGAAGCTTTCTTT
CSALLGAQHTEAFF
>TRBJ2-1|.|TRBV10-3|few
TGTGCCATCAGTGAGTCGGGGGGACCCTACAATGAGCAGTTCTTC
CAISESGGPYNEQFF
>TRBJ2-1|TRBD2|TRBV3-1|few
TGTGCCAGCAGCCAAGGACTAGCGGGGACTAAGCAGTTCTTC
CASSQGLAGTKQFF
>TRBJ2-1|TRBD1|TRBV7-2|.
TGTGCCAGCAGATCGACGACAGGGGGCTCACTCAATGAGCAGTTCTTC
CASRSTTGGSLNEQFF
>TRBJ1-2|.|TRBV25-1|once
TGTGCCAGCATTAGCCCCTCAAGGGGCTACACCTTC
CASISPSRGYTF
>TRBJ1-2|TRBD1|TRBV12-3/TRBV12-4|few
TGTGCCAGCAGTTCGACAGGGGGCTCAAGGGGCTACACCTTC
CASSSTGGSRGYTF
>TRBJ2-5|TRBD1|TRBV12-3/TRBV12-4|.
TGTGCCAGCAGTGTCCGGGACAGGGGACGCCGAGAGACCCAGTACTTC
CASSVRDRGRRETQYF
>TRBJ1-5|TRBD1|TRBV20-1|.
TGCAGTGCTAGAGACCTCAGGGGGTACGGCCAGCATTTT
CSARDLRGYGQHF
>TRBJ1-5|TRBD1|TRBV6-6|.
TGTGCCAGCAGTTACGGTACCGGGACAGTCAATCAGCCCCAGCATTTT
CASSYGTGTVNQPQHF
>TRBJ2-5|TRBD1|TRBV29-1|.
TGCAGCGTTGAAGATCTGGGGGACAGGACCTCAGGGGACCAGTACTTC
CSVEDLGDRTSGDQYF
>TRBJ2-1|.|TRBV3-1|.
TGTGCCAGCAGCCGCAGGGACCATGAGCAGTTCTTC
CASSRRDHEQFF
>TRBJ1-5|TRBD1|TRBV4-3|.
TGCGCCAGCAGCCAAGATCTTGGGTACAGGGGAAGCAATCAGCCCCAGCATTTT
CASSQDLGYRGSNQPQHF
>TRBJ2-5|TRBD2|TRBV18|.
TGTGCCAGCTCACCGATAGCGGGGGGCGAAGAGACCCAGTACTTC
CASSPIAGGEETQYF
>TRBJ2-2|.|TRBV29-1|.
TGCAGCGTTGCTCGGGGAAGAACCGGGGAGCTGTTTTTT
CSVARGRTGELFF
>TRBJ2-2|.|TRBV27|few
TGTGCCAGCAGTTTAAGTCCCAGGACCGGGGAGCTGTTTTTT
CASSLSPRTGELFF
>TRBJ2-7|.|TRBV24-1|few
TGTGTCACCAGTGATTTCGCATCGGTGCAGGATAGCTCCTACGAGCAGTACTTC
CVTSDFASVQDSSYEQYF
>TRBJ2-1|TRBD1|TRBV6-5|.
TGTGCCAGCAGTTACGGGACAGGGGGCTTCTATGAGCAGTTCTTC
CASSYGTGGFYEQFF
>TRBJ2-3|.|TRBV7-3|few
TGTGCCAGCAGCTTAAATCCCACCCCAGATACGCAGTATTTT
CASSLNPTPDTQYF
>TRBJ2-1|TRBD2|TRBV29-1|many
TGCAGCGTGGGCGGGGGCTACAATGAGCAGTTCTTC
CSVGGGYNEQFF
>TRBJ1-6|.|TRBV7-2|.
TGTGCCAGCAGCTTAGTCTTTAGGGAACAGATCCGGTTTTATAATTCACCCCTCCACTTT
CASSLVFREQIRFYNSPLHF